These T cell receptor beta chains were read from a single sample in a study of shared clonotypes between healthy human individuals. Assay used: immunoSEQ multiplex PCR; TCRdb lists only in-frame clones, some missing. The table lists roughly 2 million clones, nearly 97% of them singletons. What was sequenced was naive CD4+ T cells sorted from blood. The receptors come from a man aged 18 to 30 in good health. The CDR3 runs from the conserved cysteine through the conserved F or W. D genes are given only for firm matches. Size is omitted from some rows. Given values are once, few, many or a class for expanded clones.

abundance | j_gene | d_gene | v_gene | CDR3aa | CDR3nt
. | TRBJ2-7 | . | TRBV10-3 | CAAAGQGSYEQYF | TGTGCCGCAGCTGGGCAGGGATCCTACGAGCAGTACTTC
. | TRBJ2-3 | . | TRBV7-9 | CAGATGQAGDTQYF | TGTGCCGGGGCAACGGGGCAGGCGGGTGATACGCAGTATTTT
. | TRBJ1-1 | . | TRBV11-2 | CASSLSRVSEAFF | TGTGCCAGCAGCTTATCCAGGGTGTCTGAAGCTTTCTTT
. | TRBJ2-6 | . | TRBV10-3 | CAISGGEVESGANVLTF | TGTGCCATTTCGGGCGGGGAAGTGGAATCTGGGGCCAACGTCCTGACTTTC
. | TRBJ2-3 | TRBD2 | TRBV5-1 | CASSLGLAGSTDTQYF | TGCGCCAGCAGCTTGGGACTAGCGGGGTCCACAGATACGCAGTATTTT
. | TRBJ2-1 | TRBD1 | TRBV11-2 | CASSPGQGYNEQFF | TGTGCCAGCAGCCCCGGACAGGGGTACAATGAGCAGTTCTTC
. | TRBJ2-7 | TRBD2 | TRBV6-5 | CASTAGLAGVEQYF | TGTGCCAGCACTGCGGGACTAGCGGGAGTCGAGCAGTACTTC
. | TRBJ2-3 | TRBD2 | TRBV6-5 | CASSLAGDGDTQYF | TGTGCCAGCAGTCTAGCGGGAGATGGGGATACGCAGTATTTT
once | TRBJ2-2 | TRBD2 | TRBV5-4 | CASSSGTSGGEGELFF | TGTGCCAGCAGCTCCGGGACTAGCGGGGGTGAAGGGGAGCTGTTTTTT
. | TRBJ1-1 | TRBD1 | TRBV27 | CASSPDRGGTEAFF | TGTGCCAGCAGTCCGGACAGGGGGGGCACTGAAGCTTTCTTT
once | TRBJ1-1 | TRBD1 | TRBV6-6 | CASRLGQTNTEAFF | TGTGCCAGCAGGCTGGGACAGACGAACACTGAAGCTTTCTTT
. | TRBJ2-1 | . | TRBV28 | CASSLGAISSYNEQFF | TGTGCCAGCAGTTTAGGGGCGATAAGCTCCTACAATGAGCAGTTCTTC
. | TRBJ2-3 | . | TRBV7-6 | CASSLARSDTQYF | TGTGCCAGCAGCTTAGCGCGGTCAGATACGCAGTATTTT
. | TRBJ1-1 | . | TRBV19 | CASLPYTGEAFF | TGTGCCAGTTTGCCGTATACGGGTGAAGCTTTCTTT
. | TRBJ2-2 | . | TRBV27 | CASSLGRGGGELFF | TGTGCCAGCAGTTTAGGCAGGGGTGGCGGGGAGCTGTTTTTT
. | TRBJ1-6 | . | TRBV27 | CASSLRGPNYNSPLHF | TGTGCCAGCAGTTTAAGAGGGCCTAACTATAATTCACCCCTCCACTTT
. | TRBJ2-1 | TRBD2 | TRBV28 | CASSRSGGFNEQFF | TGTGCCAGCAGCCGTAGCGGGGGATTCAATGAGCAGTTCTTC
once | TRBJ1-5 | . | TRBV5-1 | CASREWGGGQPQHF | TGCGCCAGTAGGGAGTGGGGGGGCGGCCAGCCCCAGCATTTT
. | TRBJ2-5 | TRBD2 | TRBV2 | CASSALGGRNQYF | TGTGCCAGCAGTGCCCTCGGCGGGAGGAACCAGTACTTC
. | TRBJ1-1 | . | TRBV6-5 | CASSRDGLNTEAFF | TGTGCCAGCAGTAGGGACGGCTTGAACACTGAAGCTTTCTTT
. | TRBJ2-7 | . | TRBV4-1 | CASSQSTSTAYEQYF | TGCGCCAGCAGCCAATCTACTAGCACTGCCTACGAGCAGTACTTC
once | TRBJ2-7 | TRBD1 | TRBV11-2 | CASSPQGAGTGGYEQYF | TGTGCCAGCAGCCCCCAGGGGGCCGGGACAGGGGGCTACGAGCAGTACTTC
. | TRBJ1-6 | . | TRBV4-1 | CASSQDRASNSPLHF | TGCGCCAGCAGCCAAGACAGGGCGTCTAATTCACCCCTCCACTTT
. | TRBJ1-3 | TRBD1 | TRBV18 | CASSSGTGAGNTIYF | TGTGCCAGCTCATCCGGGACAGGGGCTGGAAACACCATATATTTT
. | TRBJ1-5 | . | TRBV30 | CAWSVGLSNQPQHF | TGTGCCTGGAGTGTGGGTCTCAGCAATCAGCCCCAGCATTTT
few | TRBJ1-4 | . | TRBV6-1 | CASSEALRYEKLFF | TGTGCCAGCAGTGAAGCGCTTCGGTACGAAAAACTGTTTTTT
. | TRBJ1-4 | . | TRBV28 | CASSLGGVRTNEKLFF | TGTGCCAGCAGTTTAGGGGGGGTTCGCACTAATGAAAAACTGTTTTTT
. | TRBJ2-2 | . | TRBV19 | CASNIRNTGELFF | TGTGCCAGTAACATACGGAACACCGGGGAGCTGTTTTTT
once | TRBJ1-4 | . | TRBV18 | CASSAFGTGQRGEKLFF | TGTGCCAGCTCAGCCTTTGGAACAGGCCAAAGGGGTGAAAAACTGTTTTTT
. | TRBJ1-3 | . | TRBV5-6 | CASSPGIGNTIYF | TGTGCCAGCAGCCCCGGAATTGGAAACACCATATATTTT
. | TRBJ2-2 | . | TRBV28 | CASSSPGLGTGELFF | TGTGCCAGCAGTTCCCCGGGTTTAGGTACCGGGGAGCTGTTTTTT
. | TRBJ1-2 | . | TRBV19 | CASSTPGGLGYGYTF | TGTGCCAGTAGTACACCCGGCGGCCTGGGTTATGGCTACACCTTC
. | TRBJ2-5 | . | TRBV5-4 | CASCPDQALQETQYF | TGTGCCAGCTGCCCGGACCAGGCCTTACAAGAGACCCAGTACTTC
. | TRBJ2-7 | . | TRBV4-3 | CASSQDLGPGPGEQYF | TGCGCCAGCAGCCAAGATTTAGGGCCAGGACCCGGCGAGCAGTACTTC
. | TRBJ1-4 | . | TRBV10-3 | CAISAGAGEKLFF | TGTGCCATCAGTGCGGGGGCTGGGGAAAAACTGTTTTTT
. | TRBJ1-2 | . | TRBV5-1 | CASSPTDPNYGYTF | TGCGCCAGCAGCCCGACAGACCCTAACTATGGCTACACCTTC
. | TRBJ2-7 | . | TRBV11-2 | CASSLGLGGGAYEQYF | TGTGCCAGCAGCTTAGGATTGGGAGGGGGGGCTTACGAGCAGTACTTC
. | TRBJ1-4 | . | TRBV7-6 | CASSFGITNEKLFF | TGTGCCAGCAGCTTTGGGATTACTAATGAAAAACTGTTTTTT
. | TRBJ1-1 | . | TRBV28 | CASSGRLTAEAFF | TGTGCCAGCAGTGGACGGTTAACTGCTGAAGCTTTCTTT
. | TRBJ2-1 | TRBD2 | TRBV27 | CASRWGAAGVDEQFF | TGTGCCAGCAGATGGGGGGCAGCGGGAGTCGATGAGCAGTTCTTC
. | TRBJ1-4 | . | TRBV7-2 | CASSSPSSFEKLFF | TGTGCCAGCAGCTCTCCGTCTTCGTTCGAAAAACTGTTTTTT